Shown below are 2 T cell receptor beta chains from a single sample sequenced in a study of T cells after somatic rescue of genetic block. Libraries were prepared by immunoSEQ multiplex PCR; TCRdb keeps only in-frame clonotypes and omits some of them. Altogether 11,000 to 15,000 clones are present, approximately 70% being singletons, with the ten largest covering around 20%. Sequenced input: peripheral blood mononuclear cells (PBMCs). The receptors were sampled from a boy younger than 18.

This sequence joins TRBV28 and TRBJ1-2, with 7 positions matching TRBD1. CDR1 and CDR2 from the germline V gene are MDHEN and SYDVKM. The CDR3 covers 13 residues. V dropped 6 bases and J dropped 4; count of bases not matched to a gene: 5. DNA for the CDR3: TGTGCCAGCAGATCGACAGGGCTCTATGGCTACACCTTC. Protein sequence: CASRSTGLYGYTF.

CDR3 nucleotide sequence: TGTGCCAGCAGCCGAGGGACTAGCGGGAGCCACGAGCAGTACTTC. This encodes CASSRGTSGSHEQYF. V is TRBV14 and J is TRBJ2-7, with 14 bases that match TRBD2. Germline V gene sequence: CDR1 SGHDN, CDR2 FVKESK. The CDR3 has 15 residues. Trimming removed 4 bases from V and 5 bases from J; junction bases left unmatched: 4.